One sample yielded the 7 T cell receptor beta chains listed below, sequenced in a study of T cells in Graves' hyperthyroidism and ophthalmopathy (dated by TCRdb to between 2018 and 2021). Receptor amplification or capture employed multiplex PCR. The sequencing machine was an Illumina HiSeq 2000. TCR beta CDR3 regions were amplified from RNA transcripts. A first-round RT-PCR of the TCR CDR3 used the HTBI primer set with the Qiagen OneStep RT-PCR kit. In-frame beta chains were kept once TCRdb had trimmed the public reads at Q25 with fastp and called clones with MiXCR. Under each unique CDR3 protein, matching rows form one entry showing the most common genes and DNA. The sample yields around 290,000 distinct CDR3 sequences; 15% to 20% were counted once. Roughly 53% of the sample is taken by the ten largest. Sequencing input: blood. These receptors were obtained from a woman aged 55 to 70 with Graves' ophthalmopathy.

The chain joins TRBV20-1 to TRBJ2-7; D is possibly TRBD1 (6 bases). This CDR3 has 14 residues. Germline CDR1 is DFQATT and CDR2 is SNEGSKA (reference sequence). The V gene lost 0 bases and the J gene lost 3 bases, with 12 bases spanning the gap. CDR3 sequence (DNA): TGCAGTGCTAGAGATCAGGGCAGGGGCTACGAGCAGTACTTC. Encoded protein: CSARDQGRGYEQYF.

This clonotype was seen ten or more times. The V gene is TRBV20-1, the J gene TRBJ2-1; D is ambiguous. Germline assignment: CDR1 DFQATT and CDR2 SNEGSKA (reference sequence). The V and J ends lost 3 bases and 2 bases respectively, with 11 bases between them. The CDR3 covers 14 residues. CDR3 region: CSASPRSAYNEQFF. CDR3 nucleotide sequence: TGCAGTGCTAGTCCGCGTTCCGCCTACAATGAGCAGTTCTTC.

This clonotype was recorded many times. The genes are TRBV20-1 and TRBJ1-1; a possible D gene is TRBD1 (6 bases). Germline lookup yields CDR1 DFQATT and CDR2 SNEGSKA (reference sequence). The CDR3 contains 14 residues. With 5 bases removed from V and 7 bases from J, the gap between germline ends came to 20 bases. The CDR3 is CSAPKGGGESEAFF. The CDR3 nucleotides read TGCAGTGCTCCCAAAGGGGGGGGGGAAAGTGAAGCTTTCTTT.

V usage is TRBV7-2 and J usage is TRBJ2-3, with TRBD2 identical over 9 bases. CDR3 length equals 18 residues. Trimming cost V 2 bases and J 2 bases; bases outside gene matches: 11. The germline V gene has CDR1 SGHTA and CDR2 FQGNSA. This CDR3 reads CASSLRTLAGFDTDTQYF. CDR3 nucleotides: TGTGCCAGCAGCTTAAGGACCCTAGCGGGGTTCGACACAGATACGCAGTATTTT.

This clonotype was found a few times. One end of the junction fails to match germline, which may point to a read error. The gene calls are TRBV20-1 and TRBJ1-1; 9 bases are shared with TRBD1. From germline, CDR1 is DFQATT and CDR2 SNEGSKA (reference sequence). The CDR3 spans 14 residues. DNA for the CDR3: TGCAATGCTTATCCTGCGGGACAGGGCACTGAAGCTTTCTTT. This codes for CNAYPAGQGTEAFF.

This clonotype was seen many times. V usage is TRBV5-5 and J usage is TRBJ1-4; no clear D. The CDR3 has 13 amino acids. Trimming cost V 7 bases and J 7 bases, with 14 bases left between them. Germline CDR1 and CDR2: SGHKS and YYEKEE (reference sequence). Written as DNA, the CDR3 is TGTGCCAGCTTACAGAGGGCAGGTGAAAAACTGTTTTTT. Its translation: CASLQRAGEKLFF.

This clonotype was observed at least ten times. The chain carries TRBV7-2 and TRBJ1-1, with a possible D match to TRBD1 (5 bases). Germline lookup yields CDR1 SGHTA and CDR2 FQGNSA. The CDR3 is 15 residues long. Trimming took off 2 bases at V and 1 base at J, with 11 bases between the two ends. The CDR3 DNA reads TGTGCCAGCAGCTTACGGGGCAGCGGGAACACTGAAGCTTTCTTT. Translated, it gives CASSLRGSGNTEAFF.